The clone carrying this TCR beta chain was seen only a few times. Its specificity is not known. The data stem from a study of T cell clones after liver transplantation. As for the study in general: TCRbeta sequencing after a pre-transplant mixed lymphocyte reaction identified graft-donor-reactive clones, later tracked in post-transplant blood. Three of the eight recipients were HCV-positive; the rest had non-autoimmune, non-viral transplant indications.

Only in-frame clones appear in the TCRdb table, and some are missing; sequencing was by immunoSEQ multiplex PCR. The sample lists about 68,000 clones, around 93% seen once, with approximately 0.96% in the top ten. Germline V gives CDR1 MNHNS, CDR2 SASEGT. After removal of 1 base from V and 8 bases from J, the junction contained 7 bases not matched to a gene. The CDR3 covers 16 residues. Study outcomes and limitations: Donor-reactive sequences fell more than third party-reactive ones, suggesting partial deletion.

This chain links TRBV6-1 with TRBJ2-1; TRBD1 matches 11 bases. The sequencing here drew on CD4+ T cells from blood, taken less than 28 months after liver transplant. The origin of this receptor is a human patient who received a liver transplant. Part of the T cell pool may stem from the graft donor. The CDR3 DNA sequence: TGTGCCAGCAGTGAAGAAGGGACAGGGGGAACTTATGAGCAGTTCTTC. Encoded protein: CASSEEGTGGTYEQFF.